This T cell receptor beta chain came from a study of CD8+ T cells in alopecia areata. Study context: Patients in the treated group were given tofacitinib by mouth, 5 to 10 mg twice a day. General study findings and limits: Possibly because of HLA-related factors, TCR sharing was less clear across patients than in mice. One nonresponder makes the tie between baseline CD8+ expansion and response uncertain. Persistence in scalp and blood during tofacitinib was observed for many expanded lesional clones.

cDNA reverse transcribed from extracted RNA served as the sequencing template. Sequencing was performed with immunoSEQ multiplex PCR; in TCRdb, only in-frame clones are kept and a portion is missing. The sample shows about 190,000 clones, 50% to 60% of them seen only once. The treatment denotes: oral pan-JAK inhibitor, 5-10 mg twice daily. This CDR3 has 11 residues. There are a few counts of this clone. The antigen is unknown. The sample in question was CD4+ T cells sorted from blood, obtained at week 4, from a patient treated with tofacitinib. The chain employs TRBV21-1 and TRBJ2-7. TRBV21-1 is a pseudogene segment. The receptor was derived from a human donor with alopecia areata. The CDR3 here is CASSKPYEQYF. The CDR3 DNA sequence: TGTGCCAGCAGCAAACCCTACGAGCAGTACTTC.